The clone carrying this TCR beta chain was recorded at least ten times. The CDR3 regions of TCR beta were amplified from RNA transcripts. Researchers ran a first-round RT-PCR on the TCR CDR3 using the HTBI primer set. Using its own MiXCR run on the multiplex PCR reads, TCRdb lists one record per CDR3 protein. The sample yields 660,000 or so distinct CDR3 sequences, around 21% seen once. This sample stems from a study of T cells in Graves' hyperthyroidism and ophthalmopathy. Trimming took 10 bases from V and 0 from J; bases not matched to a gene: 9. The CDR3 spans 15 residues. This chain links TRBV12-3 or TRBV12-4 with TRBJ2-1; 7 nucleotides match TRBD2. The sample was blood. The clonotype was recovered from a man aged 25 to 40 with Graves' ophthalmopathy. The CDR3 loop reads CATRSGTSSYNEQFF. CDR3 DNA: TGTGCCACACGAAGCGGGACGAGCTCCTACAATGAGCAGTTCTTC.